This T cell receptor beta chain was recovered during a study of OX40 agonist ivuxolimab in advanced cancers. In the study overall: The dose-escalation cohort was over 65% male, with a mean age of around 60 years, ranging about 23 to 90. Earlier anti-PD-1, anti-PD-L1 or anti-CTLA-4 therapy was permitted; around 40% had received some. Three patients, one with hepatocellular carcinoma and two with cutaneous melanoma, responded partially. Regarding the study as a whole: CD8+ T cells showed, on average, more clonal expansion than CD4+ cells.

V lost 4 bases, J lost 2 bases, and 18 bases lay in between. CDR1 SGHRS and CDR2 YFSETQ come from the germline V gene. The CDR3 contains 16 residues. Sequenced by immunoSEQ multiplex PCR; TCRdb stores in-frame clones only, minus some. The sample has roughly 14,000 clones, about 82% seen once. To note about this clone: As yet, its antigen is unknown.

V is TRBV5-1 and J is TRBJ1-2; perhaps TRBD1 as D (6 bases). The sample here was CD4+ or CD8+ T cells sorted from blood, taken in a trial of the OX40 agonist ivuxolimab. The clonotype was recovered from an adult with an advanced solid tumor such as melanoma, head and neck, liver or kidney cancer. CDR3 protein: CASSLSPATGNYGYTF. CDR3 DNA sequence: TGCGCCAGCAGCCTAAGCCCCGCAACAGGGAACTATGGCTACACCTTC.